This T cell receptor beta chain was observed in a study of CD8 T cells in ankylosing spondylitis. TCRdb ran MiXCR on the 5' RACE reads and lists one entry per CDR3 protein. Here the sample spans some 140,000 distinct CDR3 sequences, about 7% being singletons. Ten or more counts support this clonotype. This TCR was sampled from a female donor with ankylosing spondylitis or in good health (not recorded which). The specimen was blood, either unsorted or a sorted T cell fraction (not recorded which).

DNA for the CDR3: TGCGCCAGCAGCCCCTCAGGGGGCGCCGGGGAAGAGACCCAGTACTTC. Its protein product is CASSPSGGAGEETQYF. The chain recombines TRBV4-1 with TRBJ2-5; 8 positions agree with TRBD1. CDR1 is MGHRA and CDR2 is YSYEKL in the germline V gene. The V and J ends lost 4 bases and 3 bases, in that order; junction bases with no gene match: 10. CDR3 length equals 16 residues.